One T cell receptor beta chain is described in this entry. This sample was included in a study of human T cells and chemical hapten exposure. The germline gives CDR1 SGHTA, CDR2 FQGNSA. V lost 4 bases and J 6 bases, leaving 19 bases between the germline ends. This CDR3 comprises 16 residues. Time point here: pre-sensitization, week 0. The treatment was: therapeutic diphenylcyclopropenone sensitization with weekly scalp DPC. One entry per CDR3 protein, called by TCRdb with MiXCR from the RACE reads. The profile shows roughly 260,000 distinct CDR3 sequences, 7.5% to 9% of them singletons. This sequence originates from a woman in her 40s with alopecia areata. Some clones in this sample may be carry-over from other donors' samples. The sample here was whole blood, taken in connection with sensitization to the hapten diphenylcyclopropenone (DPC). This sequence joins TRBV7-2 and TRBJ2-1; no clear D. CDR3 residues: CASSWISRFSSNEQFF. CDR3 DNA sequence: TGTGCCAGCAGCTGGATTAGCCGATTTTCTAGCAATGAGCAGTTCTTC.